Shown below are 31 T cell receptor beta chains from a single sample sequenced in a study of T cell responses to AZD1222 COVID-19 vaccine. Clones were sequenced by immunoSEQ multiplex PCR, and TCRdb holds only the in-frame ones, with some missing. The sample lists 85,000 to 90,000 clones, more than 75% occurring once. The sample in question was peripheral blood, obtained on day 0 of MenACWY control vaccination. The receptors were sampled from an adult in good health.

The rearrangement links TRBV28 to TRBJ1-5; TRBD1 is a possible D gene (6 bases). The germline V gene has CDR1 MDHEN and CDR2 SYDVKM. V was trimmed by 7 bases and J by 6 bases, leaving 13 bases between them. This CDR3 contains 13 residues. The CDR3 DNA is TGTGCCAGCATGGTGGGGGCAACTCAGCCCCAGCATTTT. As protein: CASMVGATQPQHF.

Only one count was recorded for this clone. The chain uses TRBV27 and TRBJ1-1; maybe TRBD1 (6 bases). This CDR3 comprises 14 residues. Trimming took off 7 bases at V and 1 base at J, with 13 bases between the two ends. Germline assignment: CDR1 MNHEY and CDR2 SMNVEV (reference sequence). CDR3 in DNA: TGTGCCAGCAACAGGGCGGCGGCGAACACTGAAGCTTTCTTT. Protein sequence: CASNRAAANTEAFF.

This clone has only a few counts. The genes are TRBV6-1 and TRBJ1-4; D is unclear. Germline assignment: CDR1 MNHNS and CDR2 SASEGT. V gave up 1 base and J gave up 0 bases, with 15 bases separating them. This CDR3 has 18 residues. CDR3 in amino acids: CASSEDIAGFSTNEKLFF. DNA of the CDR3: TGTGCCAGCAGTGAAGATATTGCGGGATTTTCAACTAATGAAAAACTGTTTTTT.

This sequence joins TRBV28 and TRBJ1-6; D not resolved. This CDR3 has 17 residues. Germline lookup yields CDR1 MDHEN and CDR2 SYDVKM. The V gene lost 2 bases and the J gene lost 7 bases, with 18 bases spanning the gap. The CDR3 region has the DNA TGTGCCAGCAGTTTAGGCCTTGTCAGGACCGCCAATTCACCCCTCCACTTT. As protein: CASSLGLVRTANSPLHF. Combining the CDR3 with reference TRBV28 and TRBJ1-6 gives the whole variable domain DVKVTQSSRYLVKRTGEKVFLECVQDMDHENMFWYRQDPGLGLRLIYFSYDVKMKEKGDIPEGYSVSREKKERFSLILESASTNQTSMYLCASSLGLVRTANSPLHFGNGTRLTVT.

This clone was seen once. This rearrangement joins TRBV5-1 to TRBJ2-5; D ambiguous. The CDR3 spans 15 residues. Germline lookup yields CDR1 SGHRS and CDR2 YFSETQ. Trimming removed 3 bases at V and 5 bases at J, with 17 bases between. The CDR3, as DNA: TGCGCCAGCAGCTCCGAGCCCATCACCCGGGAGACCCAGTACTTC. It is translated as CASSSEPITRETQYF.

The gene calls are TRBV25-1 and TRBJ2-5; weak D call: TRBD2 (7 bases). Germline V gives CDR1 MGHDK, CDR2 SYGVNS. The V end was cut by 0 bases, the J end by 3 bases, with 11 bases between. This CDR3 region has 15 residues. The CDR3: CASSEYRGAEETQYF. As DNA, the CDR3 is TGTGCCAGCAGTGAATATCGGGGGGCGGAAGAGACCCAGTACTTC.

The chain uses TRBV19 and TRBJ2-5; possibly TRBD1 for D (6 bases). The CDR3 is made up of 13 amino acids. CDR1 is LNHDA, CDR2 SQIVND, per germline (reference sequence). The germline V and J ends were trimmed by 6 bases and 2 bases, with 10 bases remaining between them. The CDR3 reads CASSRGQQETQYF. In DNA, the CDR3 is TGTGCCAGTAGCCGTGGACAGCAAGAGACCCAGTACTTC. Based on the CDR3 plus reference TRBV19 and TRBJ2-5, the full variable domain is DGGITQSPKYLFRKEGQNVTLSCEQNLNHDAMYWYRQDPGQGLRLIYYSQIVNDFQKGDIAEGYSVSREKKESFPLTVTSAQKNPTAFYLCASSRGQQETQYFGPGTRLLVL.

The chain uses TRBV7-2 and TRBJ1-1; D call uncertain. CDR1 and CDR2 from the germline V gene are SGHTA and FQGNSA. There are 15 residues in the CDR3. V was shortened by 2 bases and J by 0 bases, with 10 bases between the two germline ends. The CDR3 sequence: CASSLLGSMNTEAFF. DNA of the CDR3: TGTGCCAGCAGCTTACTAGGTTCCATGAACACTGAAGCTTTCTTT.

J is TRBJ2-4 and V is TRBV5-5; tentatively, D is TRBD1 (6 bases). CDR1 is SGHKS, CDR2 YYEKEE, per germline (reference sequence). Between the trimmed V and J ends, which lost 0 bases and 12 bases, there was a span of 19 bases. The CDR3 extends over 15 amino acids. This CDR3 reads CASSLGNTGMDGQYF. The CDR3 DNA is TGTGCCAGCAGCTTGGGGAACACAGGGATGGACGGTCAGTACTTC.

In the case of this clone: Other DNA sequences in this sample translate to the same CDR3. This chain joins TRBV5-1 and TRBJ1-1, with unresolved D. The CDR3 covers 13 residues. V lost 1 base, J lost 3 bases, and 7 bases lay in between. From germline, CDR1 is SGHRS and CDR2 YFSETQ. CDR3 sequence reads: CASSLLGDTEAFF. The DNA for the CDR3 is TGCGCCAGCAGCTTGTTAGGTGACACTGAAGCTTTCTTT.

This clone was picked up one time. J is TRBJ2-7 and V is TRBV28; TRBD1 matches 10 bases. This CDR3 is built from 15 residues. V lost 5 bases and J lost 5; bases outside the gene matches: 9. Per the germline V gene, CDR1 is MDHEN and CDR2 is SYDVKM. The CDR3 loop is CASSPRGTGVNEQYF. For the CDR3, the DNA is TGTGCCAGCAGTCCCCGCGGGACAGGGGTCAACGAGCAGTACTTC. Combining the CDR3 with reference TRBV28 and TRBJ2-7 gives the whole variable domain DVKVTQSSRYLVKRTGEKVFLECVQDMDHENMFWYRQDPGLGLRLIYFSYDVKMKEKGDIPEGYSVSREKKERFSLILESASTNQTSMYLCASSPRGTGVNEQYFGPGTRLTVT.

The chain has TRBV6-5 and TRBJ2-3; D not certain. Germline-derived CDR1 and CDR2 are MNHEY and SVGAGI. The CDR3 loop spans 13 amino acids. The V and J ends lost 6 bases and 2 bases respectively, with 9 bases between them. CDR3 protein: CASRGWSTDTQYF. The CDR3 nucleotides are TGTGCCAGCAGAGGCTGGTCCACAGATACGCAGTATTTT.

This chain joins TRBV3-1 (or the pseudogene TRBV3-2) and TRBJ1-1, with a tentative D call TRBD1 (5 bases). The CDR3 is made up of 12 amino acids. Germline CDR1 LGHDT, CDR2 YNNKEL (reference sequence). Trimming removed 3 bases from V and 5 bases from J, with 7 bases in between. CDR3 bases: TGTGCCAGCAGCCATGGGGGTACTGAAGCTTTCTTT. Translating it yields CASSHGGTEAFF.

The table lists this clone with a count of one. The J gene is TRBJ2-5, the V gene TRBV5-6; TRBD2 agrees at 13 bases. The CDR3 length is 16 residues. V lost 4 bases, J lost 9 bases, and 12 bases stayed unmatched. Germline V lookup: CDR1 SGHDT, CDR2 YYEEEE. This CDR3 reads CASSTGLAGALRPQYF. CDR3 DNA sequence: TGTGCCAGCAGCACTGGACTAGCGGGGGCCCTCCGGCCCCAGTACTTC.

The chain links TRBV19 to TRBJ2-1, with TRBD2 matching 12 bases. CDR1 LNHDA and CDR2 SQIVND come from the germline V gene (reference sequence). The CDR3 covers 17 residues. The junction had 10 bases not matched to a gene; V was cut back by 6 bases and J by 4 bases. This CDR3 reads CASSRAGLAGTYNEQFF. Here the CDR3 DNA reads TGTGCCAGTAGCCGAGCGGGACTAGCGGGCACATACAATGAGCAGTTCTTC.

This clone showed up just once. This chain connects TRBV5-6 to TRBJ1-5; D is unclear. The CDR3 runs 15 residues. The germline CDR1 and CDR2 sequences are SGHDT and YYEEEE. Between the trimmed V and J ends, which lost 3 bases and 5 bases, there was a span of 15 bases. The CDR3 is CASSSLTLGDQPQHF. CDR3 DNA sequence: TGTGCCAGCAGCTCCTTGACGTTAGGCGATCAGCCCCAGCATTTT.

V gene TRBV10-1 combines with J gene TRBJ1-5; D may be TRBD1 (5 bases). The CDR3 is 13 residues long. Germline V gives CDR1 WNHNN, CDR2 SYGVQD (reference sequence). The V and J ends lost 5 bases and 4 bases respectively, with 9 bases between them. The CDR3 DNA reads as TGCGCCAGCAGTCAGGGTAGGAATCAGCCCCAGCATTTT. Protein sequence: CASSQGRNQPQHF.

The rearrangement uses TRBV7-8 and TRBJ2-1; TRBD2 might be the D (5 bases). V lost 1 base and J lost 4, with 11 bases in between. Germline CDR1 is SGHVS and CDR2 is FQNEAQ. The CDR3 consists of 15 residues. The DNA for the CDR3 is TGTGCCAGCAGCTTAGGGTCTAGCTCATACAATGAGCAGTTCTTC. Its translation: CASSLGSSSYNEQFF.

The table lists this clone with a count of one. J is TRBJ2-2 and V is TRBV25-1; D is unclear. The CDR3 length is 15 residues. Germline values: CDR1 MGHDK, CDR2 SYGVNS. Trimming pared 4 bases from V and 2 bases from J, leaving 11 bases between. This CDR3 is CASSAWTGNTGELFF. The CDR3 region has the DNA TGTGCCAGCAGTGCCTGGACGGGCAACACCGGGGAGCTGTTTTTT.

The rearrangement joins TRBV12-3 or TRBV12-4 to TRBJ1-5; D not certain. Trimming cost V 2 bases and J 6 bases, with 5 bases left between them. This CDR3 comprises 12 residues. The CDR3 sequence: CASSLSLQPQHF. The CDR3 coding sequence is TGTGCCAGCAGTTTATCGCTTCAGCCCCAGCATTTT.

The chain couples TRBV28 to TRBJ1-4; no clear D. The CDR3 spans 14 residues. Germline CDR1 is MDHEN and CDR2 is SYDVKM. Trimming pared 7 bases from V and 5 bases from J, leaving 14 bases between. CDR3 region: CASTTVGGNEKLFF. The CDR3 nucleotides are TGTGCCAGCACCACGGTCGGAGGGAATGAAAAACTGTTTTTT.

The gene calls are TRBV2 and TRBJ1-2, with D perhaps TRBD1 (5 bases). Trimming removed 6 bases at V and 5 bases at J, with 19 bases between. Germline values: CDR1 SNHLY, CDR2 FYNNEI. The CDR3 loop spans 15 amino acids. CDR3 DNA sequence: TGTGCCAGCAGCGACGTAAGGGGCGCTCGGTATGGCTACACCTTC. Translating gives CASSDVRGARYGYTF.

This chain connects TRBV5-5 to TRBJ2-5, with 7 nucleotides matching TRBD1. The length of the CDR3 is 14 residues. CDR1 SGHKS and CDR2 YYEKEE come from the germline V gene (reference sequence). The ends lost 4 bases at V and 1 base at J; junction bases unmatched: 4. The CDR3 is CASSRGQIQETQYF. The DNA of the CDR3 is TGTGCCAGCAGCCGGGGACAGATCCAAGAGACCCAGTACTTC.

The genes are TRBV6-5 and TRBJ1-2; TRBD1 might be the D (6 bases). The V end lost 8 bases, the J end lost 4 bases, and 20 bases lay between the germline ends. Germline V gene data show CDR1 as MNHEY and CDR2 as SVGAGI. The CDR3 length is 15 residues. The CDR3 DNA follows: TGTGCCAGCGCGGCCCAGGCAGGGGATAGCTATGGCTACACCTTC. Protein product: CASAAQAGDSYGYTF.

This chain connects TRBV28 to TRBJ2-1, with a weak D call TRBD2 (6 bases). V dropped 9 bases and J dropped 6 bases, with 18 bases sitting between them. This CDR3 has 14 residues. Germline V gene data show CDR1 as MDHEN and CDR2 as SYDVKM. The CDR3 is CASLGGAGSNEQFF. The CDR3 DNA reads TGTGCCAGTTTGGGCGGGGCGGGGAGCAATGAGCAGTTCTTC.

V usage is TRBV4-2 and J usage is TRBJ2-6; no clear D gene. This CDR3 region has 17 residues. Germline values: CDR1 LGHNA, CDR2 YNFKEQ. Trimming pared 0 bases from V and 5 bases from J, leaving 14 bases between. CDR3 loop: CASSQDVGGVRANVLTF. The CDR3 bases are TGTGCCAGCAGCCAAGATGTCGGTGGGGTTAGGGCCAACGTCCTGACTTTC.

The chain couples TRBV7-3 to TRBJ2-1; D call uncertain. Between the trimmed V and J ends, which lost 2 bases and 3 bases, there was a span of 5 bases. This CDR3 has 13 residues. Looked up from germline, CDR1 is SGHTA and CDR2 is FQGTGA. CDR3 in DNA: TGTGCCAGCAGCTTAGCGGTCTACAATGAGCAGTTCTTC. It yields the protein CASSLAVYNEQFF.

V is TRBV6-5 and J is TRBJ2-5; D is ambiguous. The V end was cut by 2 bases, the J end by 2 bases, with 6 bases between. The CDR3 has 13 amino acids. The V gene's germline CDR1 is MNHEY and CDR2 SVGAGI. The CDR3 region has the DNA TGTGCCAGCAGTTACACGATTCAAGAGACCCAGTACTTC. It encodes CASSYTIQETQYF.

The V call is TRBV28, the J call TRBJ2-7; TRBD1 agrees at 9 bases. The CDR3 is 16 amino acids. V trimming: 1 base; J trimming: 5 bases; junction bases outside the gene matches: 9. Germline V CDR1 and CDR2: MDHEN, SYDVKM. CDR3 nucleotides: TGTGCCAGCAGTTTATCGCCGGGACAGGGTTATCACGAGCAGTACTTC. This translates into CASSLSPGQGYHEQYF. Full variable domain (outside the CDR3, taken from reference TRBV28 and TRBJ2-7): DVKVTQSSRYLVKRTGEKVFLECVQDMDHENMFWYRQDPGLGLRLIYFSYDVKMKEKGDIPEGYSVSREKKERFSLILESASTNQTSMYLCASSLSPGQGYHEQYFGPGTRLTVT.

This clone was seen a few times. The V and J genes are TRBV11-3 and TRBJ1-1, with D hard to call. CDR3 length: 13 residues. V was cut by 0 bases and J by 1 base, with 3 bases left in between. Germline V gene lookup returns CDR1 SGHNT and CDR2 YENEEA. The CDR3 nucleotides read TGTGCCAGCAGCTTAGACGGGAACACTGAAGCTTTCTTT. Protein: CASSLDGNTEAFF.

The rearrangement uses TRBV5-1 and TRBJ2-5, with a possible D match to TRBD2 (6 bases). Per germline, CDR1 SGHRS and CDR2 YFSETQ. V was trimmed by 2 bases and J by 4 bases, leaving 9 bases between them. The CDR3 runs 13 residues. The CDR3 DNA follows: TGCGCCAGCAGCTTTTTTAGCGGAGAGACCCAGTACTTC. It is translated as CASSFFSGETQYF.